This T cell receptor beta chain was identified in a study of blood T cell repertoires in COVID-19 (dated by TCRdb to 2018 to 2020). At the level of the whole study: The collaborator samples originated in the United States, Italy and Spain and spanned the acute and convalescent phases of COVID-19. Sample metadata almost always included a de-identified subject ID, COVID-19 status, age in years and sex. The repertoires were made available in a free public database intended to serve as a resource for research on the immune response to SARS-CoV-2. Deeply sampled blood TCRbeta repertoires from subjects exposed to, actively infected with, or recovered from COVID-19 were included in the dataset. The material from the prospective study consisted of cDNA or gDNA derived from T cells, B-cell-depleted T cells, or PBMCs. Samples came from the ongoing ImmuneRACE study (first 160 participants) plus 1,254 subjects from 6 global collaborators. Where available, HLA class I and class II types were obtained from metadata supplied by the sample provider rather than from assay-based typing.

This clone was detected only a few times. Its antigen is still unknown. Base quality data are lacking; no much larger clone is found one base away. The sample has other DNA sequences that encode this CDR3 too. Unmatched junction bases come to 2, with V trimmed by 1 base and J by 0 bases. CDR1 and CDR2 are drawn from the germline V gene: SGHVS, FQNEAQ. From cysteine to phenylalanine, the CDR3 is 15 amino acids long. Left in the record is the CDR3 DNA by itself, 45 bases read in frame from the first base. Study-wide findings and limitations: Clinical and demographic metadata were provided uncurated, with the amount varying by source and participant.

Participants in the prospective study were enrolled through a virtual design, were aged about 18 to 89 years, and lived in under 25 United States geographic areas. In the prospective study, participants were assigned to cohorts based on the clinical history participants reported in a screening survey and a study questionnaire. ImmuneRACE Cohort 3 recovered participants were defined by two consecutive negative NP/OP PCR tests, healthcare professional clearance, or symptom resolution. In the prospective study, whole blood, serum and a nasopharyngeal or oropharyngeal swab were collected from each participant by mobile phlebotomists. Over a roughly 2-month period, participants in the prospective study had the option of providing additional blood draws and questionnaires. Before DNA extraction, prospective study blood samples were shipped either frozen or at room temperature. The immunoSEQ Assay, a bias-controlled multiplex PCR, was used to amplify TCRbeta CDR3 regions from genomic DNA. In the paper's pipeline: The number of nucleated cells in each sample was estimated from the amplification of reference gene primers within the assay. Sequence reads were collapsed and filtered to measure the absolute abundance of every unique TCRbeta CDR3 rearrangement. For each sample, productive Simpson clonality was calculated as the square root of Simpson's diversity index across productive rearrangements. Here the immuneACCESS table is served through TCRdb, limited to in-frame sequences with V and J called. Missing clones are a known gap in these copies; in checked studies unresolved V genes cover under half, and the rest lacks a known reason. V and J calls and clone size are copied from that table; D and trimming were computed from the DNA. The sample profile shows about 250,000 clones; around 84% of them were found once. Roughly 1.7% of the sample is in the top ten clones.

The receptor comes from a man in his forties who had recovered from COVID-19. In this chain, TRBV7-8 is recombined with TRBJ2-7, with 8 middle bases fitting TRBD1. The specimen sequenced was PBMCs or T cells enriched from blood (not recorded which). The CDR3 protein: CASSLGQGPSYEQYF. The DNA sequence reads TGTGCCAGCAGCTTAGGACAGGGGCCCTCCTACGAGCAGTACTTC.